These 5 T cell receptor beta chains share one sample of origin, sequenced in a study of regulatory T cells in long-lasting Graves disease. For TCR beta, libraries came from iRepertoire HTBI primers and Arm-PCR of CDR3 regions. MiXCR, run by TCRdb on the multiplex PCR reads, gives a single entry per CDR3 protein. The data show under 450,000 distinct CDR3 sequences, approximately 25% seen once. Time point described: persistent/refractory GD, antithyroid drugs over 5 years with positive TRAb. Isolated PBMC RNA provided the starting material for the TCR library. The sample was peripheral blood mononuclear cells (PBMCs), taken when the disease was refractory, from a patient treated with antithyroid drugs. The receptor set was obtained from a woman aged 40 to 50 with Graves disease.

The CDR3: CAIHTSGNTIYF. For the CDR3, the DNA is TGTGCCATACACACCTCTGGAAACACCATATATTTT. The chain joins TRBV10-3 to TRBJ1-3; D is ambiguous. CDR1 and CDR2 from the germline V gene are ENHRY and SYGVKD. V was shortened by 9 bases and J by 0 bases, with 6 bases between the two germline ends. The CDR3 runs to 12 residues.

This clonotype has only a few counts. The V gene is TRBV14, the J gene TRBJ1-5; 10 bases line up with TRBD1. The CDR3 contains 16 residues. The germline V gene has CDR1 SGHDN and CDR2 FVKESK. Trimming removed 4 bases from V and 5 bases from J; junction bases left unmatched: 8. The CDR3 sequence is CASSRRPGTGDQPQHF. The CDR3, as DNA: TGTGCCAGCAGCCGACGTCCGGGGACAGGGGATCAGCCCCAGCATTTT.

This clonotype appeared a few times. The chain uses TRBV10-3 and TRBJ1-1; weak D call: TRBD1 (5 bases). CDR3 length equals 14 residues. CDR1 ENHRY and CDR2 SYGVKD come from the germline V gene. Trimming stripped 10 bases from V and 6 bases from J, with 21 bases between. CDR3 loop: CATNGQGEISEAFF. DNA of the CDR3: TGTGCCACCAACGGCCAGGGAGAGATTTCTGAAGCTTTCTTT.

This clonotype was found a few times. The V call is TRBV6-5, the J call TRBJ1-5; a weak D match, TRBD1 (5 bases). CDR3 length: 13 amino acids. Germline V gene sequence: CDR1 MNHEY, CDR2 SVGAGI. V gave up 1 base and J gave up 6 bases, with 7 bases separating them. The CDR3: CASSYFGGQPQHF. CDR3 bases: TGTGCCAGCAGTTACTTTGGGGGTCAGCCCCAGCATTTT.

Regarding this clonotype: A much more abundant neighbour one base away suggests this may be a read error. V is TRBV24-1 and J is TRBJ2-5, with 7 positions matching TRBD2. The germline gives CDR1 KGHDR, CDR2 SFDVKD. The CDR3 spans 15 residues. Germline trimming cut 4 bases from V and 5 bases from J; bases unmatched to any gene: 9. The CDR3 protein is CATSDTTGGKETQYF. DNA of the CDR3: TGTGCCACCAGTGACACTACGGGGGGAAAGGAGACCCAGTACTTC.